Sequencing of this T cell receptor beta chain was carried out in a study of shared clonotypes between healthy human individuals. With V trimmed by 10 bases and J by 3 bases, 6 bases remained unmatched. The CDR3 covers 13 residues. Per the germline V gene, CDR1 is SNHLY and CDR2 is FYNNEI. Using immunoSEQ multiplex PCR, the repertoire was profiled, and TCRdb retains in-frame clones only, with some absent. The sample consists of hundreds of thousands of clones, about 78% of them appearing once. The TCR originated in a woman aged 25 to 39 in good health. The sequenced material came from memory CD4+ T cells sorted from blood. Subset defined: CD45RA-negative fraction. The chain links TRBV2 to TRBJ1-2, with 9 bases identical to TRBD1. The DNA for the CDR3 is TGTGCCACCTCGGGACAGGGAGACTATGGCTACACCTTC. It encodes CATSGQGDYGYTF.